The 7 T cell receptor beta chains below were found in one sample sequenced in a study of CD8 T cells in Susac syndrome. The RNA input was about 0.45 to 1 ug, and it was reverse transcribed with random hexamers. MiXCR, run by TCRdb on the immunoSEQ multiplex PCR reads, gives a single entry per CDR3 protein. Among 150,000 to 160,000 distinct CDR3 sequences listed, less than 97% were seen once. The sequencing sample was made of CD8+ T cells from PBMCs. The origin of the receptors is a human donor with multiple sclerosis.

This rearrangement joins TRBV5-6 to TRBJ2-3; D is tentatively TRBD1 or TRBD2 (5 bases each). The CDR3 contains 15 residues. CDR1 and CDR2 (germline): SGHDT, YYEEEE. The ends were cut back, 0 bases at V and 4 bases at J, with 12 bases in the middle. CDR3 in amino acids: CASSLVRDVADTQYF. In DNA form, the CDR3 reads TGTGCCAGCAGCTTGGTCAGGGACGTCGCAGATACGCAGTATTTT.

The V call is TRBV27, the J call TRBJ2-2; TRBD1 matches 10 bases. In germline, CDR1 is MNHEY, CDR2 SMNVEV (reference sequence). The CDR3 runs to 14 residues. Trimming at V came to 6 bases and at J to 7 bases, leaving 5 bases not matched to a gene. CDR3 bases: TGTGCCAGCAGACGGACAGGGGGTGTCGGGGAGCTGTTTTTT. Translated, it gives CASRRTGGVGELFF.

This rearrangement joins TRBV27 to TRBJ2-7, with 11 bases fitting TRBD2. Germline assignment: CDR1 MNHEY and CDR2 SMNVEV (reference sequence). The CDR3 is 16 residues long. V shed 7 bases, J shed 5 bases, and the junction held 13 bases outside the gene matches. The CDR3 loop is CASNANSGGAWDEQYV. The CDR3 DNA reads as TGTGCCAGCAATGCTAATAGCGGGGGGGCGTGGGACGAGCAGTACGTC.

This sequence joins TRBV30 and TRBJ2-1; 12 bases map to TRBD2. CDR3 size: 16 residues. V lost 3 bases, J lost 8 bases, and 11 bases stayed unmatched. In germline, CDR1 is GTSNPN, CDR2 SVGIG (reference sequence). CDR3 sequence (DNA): TGTGCCTGGAGCTCAATTCCGGGACTAGCGGGCTATGAGCAGTTCTTC. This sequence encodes CAWSSIPGLAGYEQFF.

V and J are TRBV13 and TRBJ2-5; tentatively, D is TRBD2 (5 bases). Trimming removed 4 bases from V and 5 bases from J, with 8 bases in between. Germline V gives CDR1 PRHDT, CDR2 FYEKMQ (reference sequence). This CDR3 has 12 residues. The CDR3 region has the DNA TGTGCCAGCAGCTCGGGGTGGGAGACCCAGTACTTC. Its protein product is CASSSGWETQYF.

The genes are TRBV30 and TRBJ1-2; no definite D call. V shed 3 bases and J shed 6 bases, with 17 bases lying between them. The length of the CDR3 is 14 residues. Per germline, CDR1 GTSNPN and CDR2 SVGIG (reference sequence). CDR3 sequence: CAWSAPGEGNGYTF. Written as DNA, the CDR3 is TGTGCCTGGAGCGCACCCGGGGAGGGAAATGGCTACACCTTC.

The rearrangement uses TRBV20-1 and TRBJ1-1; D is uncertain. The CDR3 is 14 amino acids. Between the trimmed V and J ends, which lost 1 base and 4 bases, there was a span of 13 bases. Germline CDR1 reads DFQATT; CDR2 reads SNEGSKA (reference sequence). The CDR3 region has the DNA TGCAGTGCTAGAGCCACAACGGGGATCACTGAAGCTTTCTTT. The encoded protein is CSARATTGITEAFF.